A selection of T cell receptor beta chains follows, all from one sample in a study of control samples from healthy donors and cancer patients. Profiling relied on immunoSEQ multiplex PCR, and the TCRdb table lists in-frame clones only, not all of them. This sample has 150,000 to 200,000 clones, with 70% to 90% found just once. Source material: blood. Every receptor here comes from a man younger than 35 in good health. Both conserved end residues are part of each CDR3. The D gene is left open where the match is weak. Size is omitted from some rows. Given values are once, few, many or a class for expanded clones.

V: TRBV7-8
J: TRBJ2-5
size: .
D: TRBD1
DNA: TGTGCCAGCAGTCACCGGAGAACAGGGGATAGGGAGACCCAGTACTTC
CDR3: CASSHRRTGDRETQYF

V: TRBV11-1
J: TRBJ2-7
size: .
D: .
DNA: TGTGCCAGCAGCTTAGGTGCACGCACCTACGAGCAGTACTTC
CDR3: CASSLGARTYEQYF

V: TRBV9
J: TRBJ2-1
size: .
D: .
DNA: TGTGCCAGCAGCGCTAGCTTAGGTAGGGTGGTAAACACCTACAATGAGCAGTTCTTC
CDR3: CASSASLGRVVNTYNEQFF

V: TRBV2
J: TRBJ1-6
size: .
D: TRBD1
DNA: TGTGCCAGCAGTGCCGACAGGGTTCGCCTCCACTTT
CDR3: CASSADRVRLHF

V: TRBV5-4
J: TRBJ1-2
size: .
D: .
DNA: TGTGCCAGCACATTGGGGGCTGACTATGGCTACACCTTC
CDR3: CASTLGADYGYTF

V: TRBV28
J: TRBJ1-1
size: .
D: TRBD1
DNA: TGTGCCATCGCGACAGGGGCGAACACTGAAGCTTTCTTT
CDR3: CAIATGANTEAFF

V: TRBV6-5
J: TRBJ2-1
size: .
D: TRBD2
DNA: TGTGCCAGCAGTCCCAGGCGGGGGGGGTACAATGAGCAGTTCTTC
CDR3: CASSPRRGGYNEQFF

V: TRBV5-8
J: TRBJ2-2
size: .
D: .
DNA: TGTGCCAGCAGCTCCGGTCTAACCGGGGAGCTGTTTTTT
CDR3: CASSSGLTGELFF

V: TRBV5-1
J: TRBJ2-7
size: .
D: .
DNA: TGCGCCAGCAGCTTGGAGGGGGGGCAGGACGAGCAGTACTTC
CDR3: CASSLEGGQDEQYF

V: TRBV27
J: TRBJ2-1
size: .
D: TRBD2
DNA: TGTGCCAGCAGGCGCCTCCGACTAGCGGGGGGGGCGGACAATGAGCAGTTCTTC
CDR3: CASRRLRLAGGADNEQFF

V: TRBV19
J: TRBJ2-6
size: .
D: TRBD1
DNA: TGTGCCAGTAGTATAGAGGCGACAGGGGGAAGGGCCAACGTCCTGACTTTC
CDR3: CASSIEATGGRANVLTF

V: TRBV20-1
J: TRBJ1-2
size: .
D: .
DNA: TGCAGTGCTAGAGATCGGGACCGCTACACCTTC
CDR3: CSARDRDRYTF

V: TRBV9
J: TRBJ2-6
size: .
D: .
DNA: TGTGCCAGCAGTACGTGGCAGGGCATTTCCTCTGGGGCCAACGTCCTGACTTTC
CDR3: CASSTWQGISSGANVLTF

V: TRBV28
J: TRBJ2-1
size: .
D: TRBD2
DNA: TGTGCCGGCCGGACTAGTGGGGGGGAGTACTCGAATGAGCAGTTCTTC
CDR3: CAGRTSGGEYSNEQFF

V: TRBV5-6
J: TRBJ1-2
size: .
D: .
DNA: TGTGCCAGCAGCTCGGAGACGCCCTATGGCTACACCTTC
CDR3: CASSSETPYGYTF

V: TRBV4-3
J: TRBJ2-3
size: once
D: .
DNA: TGCGCCAGCAGCCAGTCTCAGGGTGGCACAGATACGCAGTATTTT
CDR3: CASSQSQGGTDTQYF

V: TRBV7-2
J: TRBJ2-6
size: .
D: .
DNA: TGTGCCAGCAGCAAGGGTGGGTCTGGGGCCAACGTCCTGACTTTC
CDR3: CASSKGGSGANVLTF

V: TRBV30
J: TRBJ2-3
size: .
D: TRBD2
DNA: TGTGCCTGGAGGGAGGTTAGGACTAGCGGGTTAAAAACAGATACGCAGTATTTT
CDR3: CAWREVRTSGLKTDTQYF

V: TRBV10-3
J: TRBJ2-7
size: .
D: TRBD1
DNA: TGTGCCATCAACGGGGACAGCGTCACCGAGCAGTACTTC
CDR3: CAINGDSVTEQYF

V: TRBV18
J: TRBJ1-6
size: .
D: .
DNA: TGTGCCAGCTCACCAAGGAACAGCAATTCACCCCTCCACTTT
CDR3: CASSPRNSNSPLHF

V: TRBV11-3
J: TRBJ2-7
size: .
D: TRBD1
DNA: TGTGCCAGCAGCTGGGACAGGGGGAACGAGCAGTACTTC
CDR3: CASSWDRGNEQYF

V: TRBV4-3
J: TRBJ1-5
size: few
D: .
DNA: TGCGCCAGCAGCCAAGATGGGGGTGGCAATCAGCCCCAGCATTTT
CDR3: CASSQDGGGNQPQHF

V: TRBV2
J: TRBJ2-5
size: .
D: TRBD2
DNA: TGTGCCAGTAGCGGGACTTTCCAAGAGACCCAGTACTTC
CDR3: CASSGTFQETQYF

V: TRBV4-3
J: TRBJ2-7
size: .
D: .
DNA: TGCGCCAGCAGCCAAGATAAGGGGACCTACGAGCAGTACTTC
CDR3: CASSQDKGTYEQYF

V: TRBV5-1
J: TRBJ1-1
size: .
D: .
DNA: TGCGCCAGCAGCGATCCGGGACGGACTCAGACTGAAGCTTTCTTT
CDR3: CASSDPGRTQTEAFF

V: TRBV15
J: TRBJ1-1
size: .
D: .
DNA: TGTGCCACCAGCAGTTCCGTGAACACTGAAGCTTTCTTT
CDR3: CATSSSVNTEAFF

V: TRBV9
J: TRBJ2-5
size: .
D: TRBD2
DNA: TGTGCCAGCAGCGTAGAAGGCGGGGGGGCGGAGACCCAGTACTTC
CDR3: CASSVEGGGAETQYF

V: TRBV11-3
J: TRBJ1-1
size: few
D: .
DNA: TGTGCCAGCAGCTTAGATCTGTTGTCTGAAGCTTTCTTT
CDR3: CASSLDLLSEAFF

V: TRBV2
J: TRBJ2-7
size: .
D: .
DNA: TGTGCCAGCAGCGAGGGGACCTACGAGCAGTACTTC
CDR3: CASSEGTYEQYF

V: TRBV5-4
J: TRBJ2-3
size: .
D: .
DNA: TGTGCCAGCAGCTTGAGGACGTACGCTAGCACAGATACGCAGTATTTT
CDR3: CASSLRTYASTDTQYF